The 30 T cell receptor beta chains below were found in one sample sequenced in a study of cytotoxic CD8 clonotypes in ibrutinib-treated CLL. Method: immunoSEQ multiplex PCR; TCRdb's copy keeps in-frame clones and lacks some. This repertoire shows 100,000 to 150,000 clones, 70% to 90% found once; its top ten account for roughly 1.9%. The source material was PBMCs, sampled after 24 months of ibrutinib treatment. These receptors were collected from a human donor with chronic lymphocytic leukemia.

This sequence joins TRBV4-3 and TRBJ2-7, with unresolved D. The germline CDR1 and CDR2 sequences are LGHNA and YSLEER. With 1 base removed from V and 1 base from J, the gap between germline ends came to 11 bases. The CDR3 loop spans 15 amino acids. CDR3 sequence (DNA): TGCGCCAGCAGCCAAGTGAGAGACACTTCCTACGAGCAGTACTTC. This codes for CASSQVRDTSYEQYF.

The chain carries TRBV7-3 and TRBJ2-2, with D tentatively TRBD2 (6 bases). Per the germline V gene, CDR1 is SGHTA and CDR2 is FQGTGA. V shed 4 bases and J shed 6 bases, with 12 bases lying between them. This CDR3 has 14 amino acids. The CDR3 loop reads CASSSLARAGELFF. CDR3 coding DNA: TGTGCCAGCAGCTCCCTAGCGAGAGCCGGGGAGCTGTTTTTT.

The chain links TRBV19 to TRBJ1-6; maybe TRBD1 (5 bases). This CDR3 spans 16 amino acids. Trimming pared 5 bases from V and 0 bases from J, leaving 11 bases between. Germline V gene data show CDR1 as LNHDA and CDR2 as SQIVND (reference sequence). The CDR3 DNA sequence: TGTGCCAGTAGTTTCGGGACGAGCTCCTATAATTCACCCCTCCACTTT. It encodes CASSFGTSSYNSPLHF.

The chain recombines TRBV4-2 with TRBJ2-7, with D perhaps TRBD1 (6 bases). Trimming left V 0 bases short and J 4 bases short, with 13 bases between. The CDR3 is 15 amino acids. The germline CDR1 and CDR2 sequences are LGHNA and YNFKEQ. DNA of the CDR3: TGTGCCAGCAGCCAAGAGGGGGCTCCGTTTTACGAGCAGTACTTC. It encodes CASSQEGAPFYEQYF.

This clone was counted a single time. The rearrangement uses TRBV6-1 and TRBJ2-2, with no clear D. From germline, CDR1 is MNHNS and CDR2 SASEGT. V was shortened by 10 bases and J by 6 bases, with 15 bases between the two germline ends. CDR3 length: 13 residues. The CDR3 loop is CATTKSTAGELFF. CDR3 nucleotides: TGTGCCACCACGAAAAGTACCGCCGGGGAGCTGTTTTTT.

The chain is built from TRBV19 and TRBJ1-4; no firm D call. There are 14 residues in the CDR3. The germline gives CDR1 LNHDA, CDR2 SQIVND (reference sequence). V lost 3 bases to trimming and J lost 7 bases, with 12 bases between them. Here the CDR3 reads CASSIGYGGEKLFF. The CDR3 coding sequence is TGTGCCAGTAGTATCGGGTACGGAGGTGAAAAACTGTTTTTT.

V usage is TRBV19 and J usage is TRBJ1-1, with 9 bases lining up with TRBD1. The CDR3 consists of 16 residues. Germline V lookup: CDR1 LNHDA, CDR2 SQIVND (reference sequence). The junction had 8 bases not matched to a gene; V was cut back by 5 bases and J by 1 base. CDR3 region: CASSPSADRGNTEAFF. CDR3 nucleotides: TGTGCCAGTAGTCCCTCGGCGGACAGGGGGAACACTGAAGCTTTCTTT.

The chain uses TRBV28 and TRBJ2-1; the D is unclear. The V end was cut by 6 bases, the J end by 4 bases, with 19 bases between. This CDR3 region has 16 residues. Germline CDR1 MDHEN, CDR2 SYDVKM. DNA of the CDR3: TGTGCCAGCAGCCCCCTGGGCGCCAGGCAGTACAATGAGCAGTTCTTC. As protein: CASSPLGARQYNEQFF.

This clone was recorded many times. The CDR3 loop is CASSPGPEGRYTEAFF. The CDR3 DNA sequence: TGTGCCAGCAGCCCGGGACCGGAGGGCCGGTACACTGAAGCTTTCTTT. The chain uses TRBV11-2 and TRBJ1-1; weak D call: TRBD1 (5 bases). V was pared by 5 bases and J by 3 bases, with 19 bases between. The CDR3 has 16 residues. CDR1 is SGHAT and CDR2 is FQNNGV in the germline V gene.

This chain joins TRBV14 and TRBJ2-1; tentative D call: TRBD2 (6 bases). With 0 bases removed from V and 7 bases from J, the gap between germline ends came to 13 bases. From germline, CDR1 is SGHDN and CDR2 FVKESK. This CDR3 has 15 residues. Written as DNA, the CDR3 is TGTGCCAGCAGCCAAGAAGGCGGGGCCTGGAATGAGCAGTTCTTC. Translated, it gives CASSQEGGAWNEQFF.

This chain uses TRBV5-4 with TRBJ2-1, with TRBD2 identical over 8 bases. This CDR3 contains 14 residues. The V gene end was trimmed by 3 bases and the J gene end by 4 bases; junction bases not matched to a gene: 3. CDR1 and CDR2 (germline): SGHNT, YYREEE (reference sequence). The CDR3 DNA reads as TGTGCCAGCAGCTCCGGGGGGGTTTACAATGAGCAGTTCTTC. It codes for CASSSGGVYNEQFF. Complete variable domain (other parts from reference TRBV5-4 and TRBJ2-1): ETGVTQSPTHLIKTRGQQVTLRCSSQSGHNTVSWYQQALGQGPQFIFQYYREEENGRGNFPPRFSGLQFPNYSSELNVNALELDDSALYLCASSSGGVYNEQFFGPGTRLTVL.

This clone appeared once. V gene TRBV30 combines with J gene TRBJ2-4; 8 bases map to TRBD2. This CDR3 has 20 amino acids. Germline CDR1 GTSNPN, CDR2 SVGIG (reference sequence). Trimming cost V 0 bases and J 0 bases; bases outside gene matches: 16. CDR3 coding DNA: TGTGCCTGGAGTGTACGAGCGGGGGACCTGAATAACCTAGCCAAAAACATTCAGTACTTC. Translation gives CAWSVRAGDLNNLAKNIQYF.

The chain couples TRBV7-2 to TRBJ2-5; 7 nucleotides align to TRBD2. Germline CDR1 and CDR2: SGHTA and FQGNSA. The CDR3 consists of 13 residues. Trimming cost V 5 bases and J 5 bases; bases outside gene matches: 5. DNA for the CDR3: TGTGCCAGCAGCCGGGGGGAGGGTGAGACCCAGTACTTC. Translating gives CASSRGEGETQYF. Supplemented by reference TRBV7-2 and TRBJ2-5, the full variable domain reads GAGVSQSPSNKVTEKGKDVELRCDPISGHTALYWYRQSLGQGLEFLIYFQGNSAPDKSGLPSDRFSAERTGGSVSTLTIQRTQQEDSAVYLCASSRGEGETQYFGPGTRLLVL.

V and J are TRBV18 and TRBJ2-3; D possibly corresponds to TRBD2 (5 bases). Germline V gene sequence: CDR1 KGHSH, CDR2 LQKENI. The V end lost 1 base, the J end lost 1 base, and 9 bases lay between the germline ends. The CDR3 has 15 amino acids. The CDR3 here is CASSPRIGGTDTQYF. CDR3 nucleotides: TGTGCCAGCTCACCACGGATCGGGGGCACAGATACGCAGTATTTT. Full variable domain (remainder filled in from reference TRBV18 and TRBJ2-3): NAGVMQNPRHLVRRRGQEARLRCSPMKGHSHVYWYRQLPEEGLKFMVYLQKENIIDESGMPKERFSAEFPKEGPSILRIQQVVRGDSAAYFCASSPRIGGTDTQYFGPGTRLTVL.

The chain couples TRBV6-6 to TRBJ1-1; tentative D call: TRBD1 (5 bases). Germline V gene sequence: CDR1 MNHNY, CDR2 SVGAGI (reference sequence). This CDR3 comprises 15 residues. V was trimmed by 3 bases and J by 0 bases, leaving 11 bases between them. This chain's CDR3 is CASSYAQTVNTEAFF. The CDR3 DNA sequence: TGTGCCAGCAGTTATGCCCAGACAGTGAACACTGAAGCTTTCTTT.

The V and J genes are TRBV7-2 and TRBJ2-4, with D maybe TRBD1 (5 bases). CDR3 length: 16 residues. Germline V gene data show CDR1 as SGHTA and CDR2 as FQGNSA. V gave up 1 base and J gave up 0 bases, with 10 bases separating them. The CDR3 loop reads CASSLEDTLAKNIQYF. CDR3 sequence (DNA): TGTGCCAGCAGCTTAGAGGACACCCTAGCCAAAAACATTCAGTACTTC.

This chain connects TRBV2 to TRBJ2-2; D may be TRBD2 (6 bases). The germline gives CDR1 SNHLY, CDR2 FYNNEI. V was clipped by 6 bases and J by 6 bases, with 14 bases between them. This CDR3 spans 14 amino acids. CDR3 residues: CASRETRSPGELFF. The CDR3 DNA follows: TGTGCCAGCAGGGAGACTAGAAGCCCCGGGGAGCTGTTTTTT.

The chain uses TRBV14 and TRBJ1-1; D unclear. Trimming removed 0 bases at V and 4 bases at J, with 12 bases between. Germline CDR1 reads SGHDN; CDR2 reads FVKESK. This CDR3 has 15 residues. CDR3 bases: TGTGCCAGCAGCCAAGACCATTTAGAGGTCACTGAAGCTTTCTTT. The encoded protein is CASSQDHLEVTEAFF.

V and J are TRBV5-1 and TRBJ2-2; D is uncertain. CDR3 length: 16 residues. Germline V gives CDR1 SGHRS, CDR2 YFSETQ. V was clipped by 6 bases and J by 0 bases, with 15 bases between them. CDR3 region: CASNLRPGANTGELFF. The CDR3 DNA sequence: TGCGCCAGCAATCTCCGGCCGGGCGCGAACACCGGGGAGCTGTTTTTT.

V usage is TRBV19 and J usage is TRBJ2-7, with a weak D call TRBD2 (5 bases). The CDR3 is 12 residues long. The germline gives CDR1 LNHDA, CDR2 SQIVND (reference sequence). V was clipped by 11 bases and J by 3 bases, with 14 bases between them. The CDR3 DNA follows: TGTGCCGAATTGACGGGGAACTACGAGCAGTACTTC. This gives the protein CAELTGNYEQYF.

The chain joins TRBV9 to TRBJ2-7; D possibly corresponds to TRBD2 (5 bases). Germline V lookup: CDR1 SGDLS, CDR2 YYNGEE. This CDR3 contains 15 residues. V was trimmed by 0 bases and J by 4 bases, leaving 14 bases between them. The CDR3 protein is CASSVDPRDQYEQYF. CDR3 DNA sequence: TGTGCCAGCAGCGTAGATCCCCGGGATCAGTACGAGCAGTACTTC.

This sequence joins TRBV7-2 and TRBJ2-5, with D perhaps TRBD2 (6 bases). This CDR3 spans 13 amino acids. Germline CDR1 SGHTA, CDR2 FQGNSA. Trimming left V 3 bases short and J 7 bases short, with 12 bases between. CDR3 in amino acids: CASSLAGPGTQYF. The CDR3 nucleotides read TGTGCCAGCAGCTTGGCGGGACCCGGGACCCAGTACTTC.

The J gene is TRBJ2-7, the V gene TRBV5-8, with D maybe TRBD1 (5 bases). Per germline, CDR1 SGHTS and CDR2 YDEGEE. V dropped 4 bases and J dropped 8 bases, with 16 bases sitting between them. The CDR3 runs 13 residues. The CDR3: CASSHFGAMKQYF. The CDR3 DNA is TGTGCCAGCAGCCACTTTGGGGCAATGAAGCAGTACTTC. Filled out from reference TRBV5-8 and TRBJ2-7, the complete variable domain reads EAGVTQSPTHLIKTRGQQATLRCSPISGHTSVYWYQQALGLGLQFLLWYDEGEERNRGNFPPRFSGRQFPNYSSELNVNALELEDSALYLCASSHFGAMKQYFGPGTRLTVT.

The chain has TRBV5-1 and TRBJ2-7, with 14 bases lining up with TRBD2. Trimming removed 0 bases from V and 8 bases from J; junction bases left unmatched: 7. Per germline, CDR1 SGHRS and CDR2 YFSETQ. The CDR3 consists of 16 residues. CDR3 amino acids: CASSLDGTSGREKQYF. Written as DNA, the CDR3 is TGCGCCAGCAGCTTGGACGGGACTAGCGGGAGAGAGAAGCAGTACTTC.

This chain uses TRBV29-1 with TRBJ2-3; 7 nucleotides align to TRBD1. J gave up 4 bases and V 3 bases, and 4 bases lay outside the gene matches. Looked up from germline, CDR1 is SQVTM and CDR2 is ANQGSEA. This CDR3 comprises 13 residues. The CDR3 DNA reads as TGCAGCGTTGAGCCAGGGACAGCAGATACGCAGTATTTT. Translation: CSVEPGTADTQYF.

The chain combines TRBV18 with TRBJ1-4; a possible D gene is TRBD1 (6 bases). This CDR3 has 14 amino acids. Trimming cost V 4 bases and J 6 bases, with 12 bases left between them. Germline V gene sequence: CDR1 KGHSH, CDR2 LQKENI. The chain's CDR3 is CASSRVGGDEKLFF. The CDR3 DNA sequence: TGTGCCAGCTCACGGGTAGGGGGAGATGAAAAACTGTTTTTT.

The V call is TRBV19, the J call TRBJ1-2; tentative D call: TRBD1 (6 bases). The CDR3 sequence is 14 residues long. Trimming pared 6 bases from V and 3 bases from J, leaving 14 bases between. Germline lookup yields CDR1 LNHDA and CDR2 SQIVND (reference sequence). The CDR3 is CASSLRGKDYGYTF. CDR3 nucleotides: TGTGCCAGTAGCCTCAGGGGAAAGGACTATGGCTACACCTTC. Drawing the rest from reference TRBV19 and TRBJ1-2, the complete variable domain is DGGITQSPKYLFRKEGQNVTLSCEQNLNHDAMYWYRQDPGQGLRLIYYSQIVNDFQKGDIAEGYSVSREKKESFPLTVTSAQKNPTAFYLCASSLRGKDYGYTFGSGTRLTVV.

V usage is TRBV7-6 and J usage is TRBJ1-1, with D perhaps TRBD1 (5 bases). The germline CDR1 and CDR2 sequences are SGHVS and FNYEAQ. This CDR3 spans 15 amino acids. V lost 5 bases and J lost 2, with 15 bases in between. This CDR3 is CASSNAGVPNTEAFF. DNA of the CDR3: TGTGCCAGCAGCAACGCGGGGGTACCCAACACTGAAGCTTTCTTT.

The chain combines TRBV7-3 with TRBJ1-1; D uncertain. Germline CDR1 and CDR2: SGHTA and FQGTGA. The germline V and J ends were trimmed by 8 bases and 1 base, with 11 bases remaining between them. The CDR3 sequence is 13 residues long. The CDR3 region has the DNA TGTGCCAGCCTTGAAATGGGGAACACTGAAGCTTTCTTT. Encoded protein: CASLEMGNTEAFF.

This clone was counted a few times. J is TRBJ1-2 and V is TRBV7-9, with 9 bases identical to TRBD1. After removal of 5 bases from V and 1 base from J, the junction contained 5 bases not matched to a gene. Germline CDR1 SEHNR, CDR2 FQNEAQ (reference sequence). The CDR3 contains 15 residues. The CDR3 DNA is TGTGCCAGCAGCCCGGGACAGGGCCTTAACTATGGCTACACCTTC. Translating gives CASSPGQGLNYGYTF.